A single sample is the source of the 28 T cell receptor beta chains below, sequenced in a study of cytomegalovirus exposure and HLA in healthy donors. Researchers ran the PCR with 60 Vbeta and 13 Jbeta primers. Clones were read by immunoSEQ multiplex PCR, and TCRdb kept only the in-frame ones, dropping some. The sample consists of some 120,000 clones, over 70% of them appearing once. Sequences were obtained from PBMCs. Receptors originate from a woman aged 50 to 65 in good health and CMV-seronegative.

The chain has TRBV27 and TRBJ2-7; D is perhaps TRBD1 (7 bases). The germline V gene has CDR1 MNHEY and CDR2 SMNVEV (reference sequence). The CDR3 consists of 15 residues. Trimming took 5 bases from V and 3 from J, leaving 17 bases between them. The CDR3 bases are TGTGCCAGCAGTGAGGGGGCGGGGAGCGTCTACGAGCAGTACTTC. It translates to CASSEGAGSVYEQYF.

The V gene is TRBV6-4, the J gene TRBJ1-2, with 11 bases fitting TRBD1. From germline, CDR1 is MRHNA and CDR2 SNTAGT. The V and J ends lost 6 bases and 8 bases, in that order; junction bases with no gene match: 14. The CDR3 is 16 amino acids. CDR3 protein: CASRSAAGTGGIGYTF. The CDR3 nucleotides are TGTGCCAGCAGATCCGCTGCCGGGACAGGGGGAATCGGCTACACCTTC.

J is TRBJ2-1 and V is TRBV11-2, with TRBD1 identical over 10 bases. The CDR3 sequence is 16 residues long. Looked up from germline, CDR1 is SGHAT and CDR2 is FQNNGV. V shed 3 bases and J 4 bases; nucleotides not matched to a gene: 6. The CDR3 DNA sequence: TGTGCCAGCAGCTTTTGGGACAGGGGTGGTTACAATGAGCAGTTCTTC. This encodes CASSFWDRGGYNEQFF.

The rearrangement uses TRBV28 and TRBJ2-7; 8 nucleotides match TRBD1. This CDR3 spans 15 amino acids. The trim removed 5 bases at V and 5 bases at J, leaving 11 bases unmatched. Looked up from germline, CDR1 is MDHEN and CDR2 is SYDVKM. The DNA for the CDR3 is TGTGCCAGCAGTCCCCACCGGACAGGGCCCGACGAGCAGTACTTC. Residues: CASSPHRTGPDEQYF.

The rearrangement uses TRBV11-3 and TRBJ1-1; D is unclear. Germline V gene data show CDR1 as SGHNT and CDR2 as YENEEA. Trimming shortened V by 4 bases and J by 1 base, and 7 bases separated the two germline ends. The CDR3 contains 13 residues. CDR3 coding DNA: TGTGCCAGCAGCTCAGACGGGAACACTGAAGCTTTCTTT. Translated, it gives CASSSDGNTEAFF. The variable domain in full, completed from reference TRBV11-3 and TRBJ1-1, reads EAGVVQSPRYKIIEKKQPVAFWCNPISGHNTLYWYLQNLGQGPELLIRYENEEAVDDSQLPKDRFSAERLKGVDSTLKIQPAELGDSAVYLCASSSDGNTEAFFGQGTRLTVV.

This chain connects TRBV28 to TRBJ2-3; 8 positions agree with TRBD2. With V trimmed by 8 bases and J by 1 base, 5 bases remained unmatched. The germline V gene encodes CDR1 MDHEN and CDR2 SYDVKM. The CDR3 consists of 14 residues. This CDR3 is CASGTSGGTDTQYF. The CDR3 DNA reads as TGTGCCAGCGGTACTAGCGGAGGCACAGATACGCAGTATTTT.

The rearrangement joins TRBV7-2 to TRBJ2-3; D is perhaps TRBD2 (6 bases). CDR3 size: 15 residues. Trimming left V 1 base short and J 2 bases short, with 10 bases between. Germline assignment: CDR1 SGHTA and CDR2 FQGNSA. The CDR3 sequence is CASSLGLAHTDTQYF. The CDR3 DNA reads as TGTGCCAGCAGCTTAGGCCTAGCGCACACAGATACGCAGTATTTT. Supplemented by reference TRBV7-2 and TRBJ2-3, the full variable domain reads GAGVSQSPSNKVTEKGKDVELRCDPISGHTALYWYRQSLGQGLEFLIYFQGNSAPDKSGLPSDRFSAERTGGSVSTLTIQRTQQEDSAVYLCASSLGLAHTDTQYFGPGTRLTVL.

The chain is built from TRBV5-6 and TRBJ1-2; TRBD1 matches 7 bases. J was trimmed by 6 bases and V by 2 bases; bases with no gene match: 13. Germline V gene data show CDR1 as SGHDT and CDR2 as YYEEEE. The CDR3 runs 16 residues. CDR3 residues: CASSFDGTAPGNGYTF. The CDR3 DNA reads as TGTGCCAGCAGCTTCGACGGGACAGCCCCAGGTAATGGCTACACCTTC.

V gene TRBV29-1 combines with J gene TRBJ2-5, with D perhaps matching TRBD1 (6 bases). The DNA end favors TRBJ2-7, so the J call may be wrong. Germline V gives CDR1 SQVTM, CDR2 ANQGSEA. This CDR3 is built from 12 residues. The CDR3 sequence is CSVGGRGYEQYF. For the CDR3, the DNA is TGCAGCGTTGGGGGCAGGGGCTACGAGCAGTACTTC.

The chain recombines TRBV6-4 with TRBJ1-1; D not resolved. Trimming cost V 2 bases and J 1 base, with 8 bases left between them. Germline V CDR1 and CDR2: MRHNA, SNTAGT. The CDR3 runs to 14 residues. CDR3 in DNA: TGTGCCAGCAGTGACAGAGCGGGGAACACTGAAGCTTTCTTT. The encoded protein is CASSDRAGNTEAFF.

CDR3 nucleotides: TGCAGCGTTTCGGGCAGGGGGGACAACGAGCAGTACTTC. It specifies CSVSGRGDNEQYF. The rearrangement uses TRBV29-1 and TRBJ2-7; perhaps TRBD1 as D (7 bases). Trimming removed 5 bases at V and 5 bases at J, with 16 bases between. The CDR3 has 13 residues. Germline CDR1 is SQVTM and CDR2 is ANQGSEA.

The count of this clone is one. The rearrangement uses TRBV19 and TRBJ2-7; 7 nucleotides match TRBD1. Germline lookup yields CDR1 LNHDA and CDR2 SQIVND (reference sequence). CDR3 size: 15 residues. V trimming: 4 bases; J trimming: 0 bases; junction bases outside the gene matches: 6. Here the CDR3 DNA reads TGTGCCAGTAGTAGAGGGACAGTCCGCTCCTACGAGCAGTACTTC. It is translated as CASSRGTVRSYEQYF.

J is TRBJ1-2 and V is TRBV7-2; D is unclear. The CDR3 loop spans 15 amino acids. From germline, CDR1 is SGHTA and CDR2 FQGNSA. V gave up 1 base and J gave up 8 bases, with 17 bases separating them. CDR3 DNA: TGTGCCAGCAGCTTAGGGGGATCCGGTGAGGGAGGCTACACCTTC. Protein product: CASSLGGSGEGGYTF.

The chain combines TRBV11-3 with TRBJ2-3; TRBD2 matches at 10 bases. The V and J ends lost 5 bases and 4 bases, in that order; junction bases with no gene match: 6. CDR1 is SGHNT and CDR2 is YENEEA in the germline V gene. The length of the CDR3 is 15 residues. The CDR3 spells CASSTGGLASDTQYF. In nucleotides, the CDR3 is TGTGCCAGCAGCACGGGGGGACTAGCGTCAGATACGCAGTATTTT.

The CDR3 DNA is TGTGCCAGCAGAGCCTACAGGGGTGGGAACACTGAAGCTTTCTTT. Translated: CASRAYRGGNTEAFF. The chain couples TRBV25-1 to TRBJ1-1; 7 bases match TRBD1. This CDR3 comprises 15 residues. Unmatched junction bases numbered 8, after V lost 6 bases and J lost 1 base. Germline loops: CDR1 MGHDK, CDR2 SYGVNS.

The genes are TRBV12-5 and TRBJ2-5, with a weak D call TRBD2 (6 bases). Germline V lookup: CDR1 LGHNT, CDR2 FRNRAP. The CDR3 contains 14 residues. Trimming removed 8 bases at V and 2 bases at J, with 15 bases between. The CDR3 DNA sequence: TGTGCTAGTAGTCCGGGACTGGAACAAGAGACCCAGTACTTC. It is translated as CASSPGLEQETQYF.

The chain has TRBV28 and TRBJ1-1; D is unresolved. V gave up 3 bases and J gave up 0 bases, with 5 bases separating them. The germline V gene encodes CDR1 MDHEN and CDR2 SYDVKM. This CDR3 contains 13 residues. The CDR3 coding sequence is TGTGCCAGCAGTTTTCGTCTGAACACTGAAGCTTTCTTT. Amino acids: CASSFRLNTEAFF.

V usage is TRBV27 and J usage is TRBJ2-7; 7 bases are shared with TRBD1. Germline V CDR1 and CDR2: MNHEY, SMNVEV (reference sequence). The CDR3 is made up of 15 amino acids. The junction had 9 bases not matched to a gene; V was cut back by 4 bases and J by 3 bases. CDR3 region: CASSSHEGGYYEQYF. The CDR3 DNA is TGTGCCAGCAGTTCCCATGAAGGGGGCTACTACGAGCAGTACTTC.

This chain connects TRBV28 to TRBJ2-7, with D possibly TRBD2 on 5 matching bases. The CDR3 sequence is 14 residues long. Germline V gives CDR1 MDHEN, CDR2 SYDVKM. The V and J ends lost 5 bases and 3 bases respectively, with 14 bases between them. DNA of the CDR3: TGTGCCAGCAGTCCCACCTTCGGACTCTACGAGCAGTACTTC. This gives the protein CASSPTFGLYEQYF.

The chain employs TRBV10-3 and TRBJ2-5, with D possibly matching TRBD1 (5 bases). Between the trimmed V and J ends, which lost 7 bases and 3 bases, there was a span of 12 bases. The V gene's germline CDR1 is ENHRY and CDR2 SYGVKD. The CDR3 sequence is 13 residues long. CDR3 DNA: TGTGCCATCAATCAGGGTAGGGAAGAGACCCAGTACTTC. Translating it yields CAINQGREETQYF.

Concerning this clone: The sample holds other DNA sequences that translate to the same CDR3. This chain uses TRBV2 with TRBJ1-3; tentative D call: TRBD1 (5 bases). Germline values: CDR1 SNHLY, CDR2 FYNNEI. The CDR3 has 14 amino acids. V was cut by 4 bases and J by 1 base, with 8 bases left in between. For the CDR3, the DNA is TGTGCCAGCAGTGGAGGGACTTCTGGAAACACCATATATTTT. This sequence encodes CASSGGTSGNTIYF.

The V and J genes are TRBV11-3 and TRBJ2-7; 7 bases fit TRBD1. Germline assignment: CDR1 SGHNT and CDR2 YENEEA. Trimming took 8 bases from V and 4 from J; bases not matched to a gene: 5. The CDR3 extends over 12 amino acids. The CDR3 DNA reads TGTGCCAGCCAGGGCAGGGGGTACGAGCAGTACTTC. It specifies CASQGRGYEQYF.

The CDR3 loop is CASSLPGQEIEQYF. As DNA, the CDR3 is TGTGCCAGTAGTCTTCCGGGACAGGAGATCGAGCAGTACTTC. This chain links TRBV19 with TRBJ2-7; 8 bases agree with TRBD1. The CDR3 length is 14 residues. In germline, CDR1 is LNHDA, CDR2 SQIVND (reference sequence). The V segment lost 5 bases and the J segment 6 bases; nucleotides outside the gene matches: 9.

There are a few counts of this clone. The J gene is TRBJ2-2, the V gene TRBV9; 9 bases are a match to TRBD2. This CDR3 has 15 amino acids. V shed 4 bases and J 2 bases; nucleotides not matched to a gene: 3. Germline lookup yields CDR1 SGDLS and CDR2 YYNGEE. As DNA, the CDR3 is TGTGCCAGCAGCCCCGGGACTAGCAACACCGGGGAGCTGTTTTTT. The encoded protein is CASSPGTSNTGELFF.

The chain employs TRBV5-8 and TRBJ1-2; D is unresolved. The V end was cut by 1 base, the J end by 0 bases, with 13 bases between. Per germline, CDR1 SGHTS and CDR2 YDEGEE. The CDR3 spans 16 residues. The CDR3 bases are TGTGCCAGCAGCTTGTTGGGCCCCTTCACTAACTATGGCTACACCTTC. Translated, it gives CASSLLGPFTNYGYTF.

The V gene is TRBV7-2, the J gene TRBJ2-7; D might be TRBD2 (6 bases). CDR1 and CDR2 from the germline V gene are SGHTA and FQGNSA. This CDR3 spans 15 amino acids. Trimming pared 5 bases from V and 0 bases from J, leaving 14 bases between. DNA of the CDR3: TGTGCCAGCAGCCCCACGGGACTGGGCTCCTACGAGCAGTACTTC. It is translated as CASSPTGLGSYEQYF.

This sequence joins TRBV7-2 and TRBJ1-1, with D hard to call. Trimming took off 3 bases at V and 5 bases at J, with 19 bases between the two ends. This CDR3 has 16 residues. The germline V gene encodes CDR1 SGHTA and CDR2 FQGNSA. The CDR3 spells CASSFVPTLSGTEAFF. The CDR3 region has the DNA TGTGCCAGCAGCTTTGTACCAACCTTAAGCGGGACTGAAGCTTTCTTT. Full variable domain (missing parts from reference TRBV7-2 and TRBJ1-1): GAGVSQSPSNKVTEKGKDVELRCDPISGHTALYWYRQSLGQGLEFLIYFQGNSAPDKSGLPSDRFSAERTGGSVSTLTIQRTQQEDSAVYLCASSFVPTLSGTEAFFGQGTRLTVV.

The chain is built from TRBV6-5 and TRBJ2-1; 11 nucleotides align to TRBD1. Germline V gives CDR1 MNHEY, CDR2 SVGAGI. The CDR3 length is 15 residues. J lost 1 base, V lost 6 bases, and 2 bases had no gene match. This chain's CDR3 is CASRGTGGSYNEQFF. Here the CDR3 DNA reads TGTGCCAGCAGGGGGACAGGGGGGTCCTACAATGAGCAGTTCTTC.